This TCR beta chain was documented in a study of T cells in localized non-small cell lung cancer. The CDR3 contains 13 residues. CDR1 and CDR2 (germline): SGHRS, YFSETQ. Trimming left V 1 base short and J 4 bases short, with 8 bases between. The protocol was immunoSEQ multiplex PCR, while the TCRdb copy is restricted to in-frame clones and leaves out a portion. Of approximately 63,000 clones listed, approximately 90% are singletons. The sequencing here drew on peripheral blood, taken before any cancer treatment. The chain employs TRBV5-1 and TRBJ2-5, with unresolved D. The source is a man aged 35 to 69 with stage I squamous cell lung carcinoma. CDR3 sequence reads: CASSLTRLETQYF. DNA for the CDR3: TGCGCCAGCAGCTTGACGAGGTTAGAGACCCAGTACTTC.